Following are 21 T cell receptor beta chains from one sample sequenced in a study of metastatic and nonmetastatic thyroid tumors. Patients had received no treatment of any kind before thyroid surgery. TCRdb re-analyzed the PCR reads using MiXCR. This repertoire shows approximately 38,000 clones, about 17% found once; its top ten account for over 3.5%. The sequenced material came from blood. These receptors were obtained from a female donor with papillary thyroid cancer or a benign thyroid nodule (not recorded which). Some clones in this sample may be carry-over from other donors' samples.

A note on this clone: The junction shows a germline mismatch at one end, possibly a read error. The rearrangement joins TRBV7-7 to TRBJ2-7; no reliable D call. The CDR3 has 16 amino acids. Germline V gene lookup returns CDR1 SSHAT and CDR2 FNYEAQ (reference sequence). In nucleotides, the CDR3 is TGTGCTAGCAGCACCCAGACGAAAGGCCTATCCTACGAGCAGTACTTC. Translated, it gives CASSTQTKGLSYEQYF.

In this sample, this clone turned up many times. CDR3 amino acids: CASGKFSGGAWGTQYF. CDR3 bases: TGTGCTAGTGGAAAGTTTAGCGGGGGGGCCTGGGGGACCCAGTACTTC. The V and J genes are TRBV12-5 and TRBJ2-5; 11 positions match TRBD2. Germline CDR1 is LGHNT and CDR2 is FRNRAP. V was clipped by 6 bases and J by 7 bases; unmatched bases: 13. CDR3 length equals 16 residues.

Comments on this clone: One end of the junction varies from germline; a read error may be responsible. The chain links TRBV13 to TRBJ2-5; possibly TRBD1 for D (6 bases). The CDR3 consists of 14 residues. CDR1 PRHDT and CDR2 FYEKMQ come from the germline V gene (reference sequence). For the CDR3, the DNA is TGTTCCAGCAGCCCGGACAGAGTCCAAGGGACCCAGTACTTC. It codes for CSSSPDRVQGTQYF.

This clone was observed at least ten times. The V and J genes are TRBV28 and TRBJ2-7, with a tentative D call TRBD1 (6 bases). CDR3 length equals 14 residues. Trimming removed 3 bases from V and 0 bases from J, with 9 bases in between. Germline CDR1 MDHEN, CDR2 SYDVKM. The chain's CDR3 is CASSFGQSSYEQYF. In DNA, the CDR3 is TGTGCCAGCAGTTTCGGACAGAGCTCCTACGAGCAGTACTTC.

This clone was counted only a few times. The chain carries TRBV11-1 and TRBJ1-5; 8 bases match TRBD1. The junction had 8 bases not matched to a gene; V was cut back by 5 bases and J by 2 bases. This CDR3 spans 16 amino acids. Germline values: CDR1 SGHAT, CDR2 FQDESV (reference sequence). In nucleotides, the CDR3 is TGTGCCAGCAGCCTTATACAGGGGGGGGGCAATCAGCCCCAGCATTTT. Translating gives CASSLIQGGGNQPQHF.

At least ten counts were recorded for this clone. This sequence joins TRBV6-1 and TRBJ2-7, with 12 positions matching TRBD1. The germline V gene encodes CDR1 MNHNS and CDR2 SASEGT. This CDR3 comprises 15 residues. Germline trimming cut 5 bases from V and 6 bases from J; bases unmatched to any gene: 8. As DNA, the CDR3 is TGTGCCAGCAGTAACGAAGGGACAGGGGGCGTCGAGCAGTACTTC. Translating it yields CASSNEGTGGVEQYF.

The DNA of the CDR3 is TGCAGTGCTAGAGATCCGGACAGGGGGCTGTTCGAGCAGTACTTC. This encodes CSARDPDRGLFEQYF. V is TRBV20-1 and J is TRBJ2-7, with 11 bases identical to TRBD1. After removal of 0 bases from V and 6 bases from J, the junction contained 7 bases not matched to a gene. This CDR3 spans 15 amino acids. Germline CDR1 and CDR2: DFQATT and SNEGSKA (reference sequence).

This clone turned up a few times. V usage is TRBV28 and J usage is TRBJ1-1; D is possibly TRBD1 (6 bases). The CDR3 runs 13 residues. CDR1 and CDR2 from the germline V gene are MDHEN and SYDVKM. Trimming shortened V by 8 bases and J by 5 bases, and 15 bases separated the two germline ends. In DNA form, the CDR3 reads TGTGCCAGCGGTCTAGGAGGACAGACTGAAGCTTTCTTT. It codes for CASGLGGQTEAFF.

Concerning this clone: This may be a read error, as it is one base from a much larger clone. This sequence joins TRBV18 and TRBJ2-1, with D hard to call. CDR1 and CDR2 from the germline V gene are KGHSH and LQKENI. V was trimmed by 1 base and J by 1 base, leaving 8 bases between them. The CDR3 is 15 residues long. The CDR3 DNA follows: TGTGCCAGCTCACCACTGCAGGTGTCCTACAATGAGCAGTTCTTC. As protein: CASSPLQVSYNEQFF.

A word on this clone: Possible read error: a much larger clone is one base away. The chain combines TRBV7-9 with TRBJ1-4; D perhaps matches TRBD1 (5 bases). The germline V gene has CDR1 SEHNR and CDR2 FQNEAQ (reference sequence). The CDR3 covers 14 residues. V gave up 5 bases and J gave up 7 bases, with 14 bases separating them. The CDR3 protein is CASSPGSGCEKLFF. The DNA of the CDR3 is TGTGCCAGCAGCCCAGGGTCGGGATGTGAAAAACTGTTTTTT.

This clone was counted at least ten times. The rearrangement joins TRBV6-1 to TRBJ2-3, with 10 bases identical to TRBD1. The CDR3 runs 14 residues. With 7 bases clipped from V and 2 bases from J, the junction kept 3 bases outside the gene matches. Germline V lookup: CDR1 MNHNS, CDR2 SASEGT. For the CDR3, the DNA is TGTGCCAGCACCCGACAGGGGGCCACAGATACGCAGTATTTT. Residues: CASTRQGATDTQYF.

This clone has just one count. This chain joins TRBV7-2 and TRBJ1-6, with D tentatively TRBD1 (5 bases). V gave up 5 bases and J gave up 5 bases, with 13 bases separating them. CDR3 length: 15 amino acids. CDR1 is SGHTA and CDR2 is FQGNSA in the germline V gene. CDR3 coding DNA: TGTGCCAGCAGCCCCCTGGGGCTAAATAATTCACCCCTCCACTTT. Its translation: CASSPLGLNNSPLHF.

This clone occurred many times. The chain employs TRBV5-4 and TRBJ2-7, with D possibly being TRBD2 (7 bases). The CDR3 sequence is 14 residues long. CDR1 and CDR2 from the germline V gene are SGHNT and YYREEE (reference sequence). V lost 4 bases, J lost 0 bases, and 11 bases lay in between. The CDR3 spells CASSRGGGSYEQYF. The CDR3 DNA reads as TGTGCCAGCAGCAGGGGAGGGGGCTCCTACGAGCAGTACTTC. The full variable domain, completed using reference TRBV5-4 and TRBJ2-7, is ETGVTQSPTHLIKTRGQQVTLRCSSQSGHNTVSWYQQALGQGPQFIFQYYREEENGRGNFPPRFSGLQFPNYSSELNVNALELDDSALYLCASSRGGGSYEQYFGPGTRLTVT.

This clone was seen at least ten times. The chain is built from TRBV28 and TRBJ2-7; D could derive from TRBD1 or TRBD2 (5 bases each). The germline V gene encodes CDR1 MDHEN and CDR2 SYDVKM. V lost 3 bases and J lost 6, with 15 bases in between. The CDR3 extends over 14 amino acids. The chain's CDR3 is CASSLGLEGTEQYF. CDR3 DNA sequence: TGTGCCAGCAGTTTGGGGTTAGAGGGGACCGAGCAGTACTTC.

This clone came up many times. This chain uses TRBV14 with TRBJ1-1; D ambiguous. The CDR3 runs to 13 residues. V was pared by 1 base and J by 4 bases, with 7 bases between. The V gene's germline CDR1 is SGHDN and CDR2 FVKESK. The CDR3 region has the DNA TGTGCCAGCAGCCAAGGGACTTTCACTGAAGCTTTCTTT. It translates to CASSQGTFTEAFF.

In this sample, this clone turned up many times. A read error is possible here, since a much larger clone lies one base away. Additional DNA sequences in this sample encode the identical CDR3. This chain uses TRBV11-3 with TRBJ1-1, with no clear D. The CDR3 runs to 14 residues. Germline lookup yields CDR1 SGHNT and CDR2 YENEEA. This CDR3 is CASSLESGNTEAFF. The DNA of the CDR3 is TGCGCCAGCAGCTTAGAATCGGGGAACACTGAAGCTTTCTTT.

This clone appeared many times. Different DNA sequences within this sample yield the same CDR3. The rearrangement joins TRBV4-1 to TRBJ2-6, with a possible D match to TRBD2 (6 bases). V dropped 1 base and J dropped 2 bases, with 9 bases sitting between them. Germline CDR1 is MGHRA and CDR2 is YSYEKL. The CDR3 runs 16 residues. The CDR3: CASSQGGGTGANVLTF. CDR3 nucleotide sequence: TGCGCCAGCAGCCAAGGGGGAGGAACTGGGGCCAACGTCCTGACTTTC.

By proportion, this clone is medium-sized. This chain uses TRBV7-3 with TRBJ2-7, with 8 bases fitting TRBD2. J lost 4 bases, V lost 2 bases, and 7 bases had no gene match. The CDR3 loop spans 15 amino acids. CDR1 is SGHTA and CDR2 is FQGTGA in the germline V gene. For the CDR3, the DNA is TGTGCCAGCAGCTTAGAAGCGGGGGAGCGATACGAGCAGTACTTC. Protein product: CASSLEAGERYEQYF. The entire variable domain, with the rest obtained from reference TRBV7-3 and TRBJ2-7, is as follows: GAGVSQTPSNKVTEKGKYVELRCDPISGHTALYWYRQSLGQGPEFLIYFQGTGAADDSGLPNDRFFAVRPEGSVSTLKIQRTERGDSAVYLCASSLEAGERYEQYFGPGTRLTVT.

In this sample, this clone turned up a few times. The chain carries TRBV28 and TRBJ1-6, with 12 bases that match TRBD1. The CDR3 extends over 15 amino acids. The germline V gene encodes CDR1 MDHEN and CDR2 SYDVKM. Trimming removed 5 bases from V and 7 bases from J; junction bases left unmatched: 3. The CDR3 is CASSTGTGGNSPLHF. CDR3 bases: TGTGCCAGCAGTACCGGGACAGGGGGCAATTCACCCCTCCACTTT.

This clone has ten or more counts. This chain links TRBV30 with TRBJ2-2, with TRBD1 as a possible D gene (5 bases). The V and J ends lost 5 bases and 4 bases respectively, with 11 bases between them. This CDR3 has 13 residues. Germline V gene data show CDR1 as GTSNPN and CDR2 as SVGIG (reference sequence). The CDR3 protein is CAWGGRATGELFF. As DNA, the CDR3 is TGTGCCTGGGGTGGCAGGGCCACCGGGGAGCTGTTTTTT. The variable domain in full, with the rest retrieved from reference TRBV30 and TRBJ2-2, is SQTIHQWPATLVQPVGSPLSLECTVEGTSNPNLYWYRQAAGRGLQLLFYSVGIGQISSEVPQNLSASRPQDRQFILSSKKLLLSDSGFYLCAWGGRATGELFFGEGSRLTVL.

This clone was found many times. The chain carries TRBV7-6 and TRBJ2-7, with D perhaps TRBD2 (5 bases). Between the trimmed V and J ends, which lost 5 bases and 5 bases, there was a span of 13 bases. Germline CDR1 reads SGHVS; CDR2 reads FNYEAQ. The CDR3 is made up of 13 amino acids. This chain's CDR3 is CASSKPLANEQYF. The CDR3 DNA sequence: TGTGCCAGCAGCAAACCTCTAGCAAACGAGCAGTACTTC.